This entry concerns a single T cell receptor (beta chain). The sample is drawn from a study of T-cell reconstitution after alpha-beta-depleted transplantation in children. With 5 bases removed from V and 4 bases from J, the gap between germline ends came to 12 bases. CDR1 and CDR2 from the germline V gene are SGHTA and FQGNSA. The length of the CDR3 is 13 residues. Unique molecular identifiers were built into the TCRbeta library. TCRdb used MiXCR to reprocess the PCR reads, holding one entry per CDR3 protein. The profile shows about 500,000 distinct CDR3 sequences, less than 35% of them singletons. The origin of this receptor is a human donor who donated a stem cell graft to a child with aplastic anemia. The chain uses TRBV7-2 and TRBJ2-7; no reliable D call. The sample was PBMCs from the stem cell graft donor, taken from the stem cell graft. The CDR3 DNA reads as TGTGCCAGCAGCCTCCCGAATTCTTACGAGCAGTACTTC. This encodes CASSLPNSYEQYF.